The 24 T cell receptor beta chains given below trace back to one sample, sequenced in a study of T cell changes during pregnancy in multiple sclerosis. Clones were read by immunoSEQ multiplex PCR, and TCRdb kept only the in-frame ones, dropping some. The sample records 85,000 to 90,000 clones, about 93% being singletons. The sequencing used peripheral blood, collected after pregnancy. The receptors come from a female donor in good health, enrolled as a control in a pregnancy study.

The genes are TRBV10-3 and TRBJ2-3, with 10 bases lining up with TRBD2. CDR3 length: 14 amino acids. V shed 8 bases, J shed 4 bases, and the junction held 6 bases outside the gene matches. CDR1 and CDR2 from the germline V gene are ENHRY and SYGVKD. Here the CDR3 DNA reads TGTGCCATCGCTGGGACTAGCGACCCAGATACGCAGTATTTT. Translated: CAIAGTSDPDTQYF.

In its sample, this clone was seen a few times. This sequence joins TRBV28 and TRBJ1-1; TRBD1 matches at 11 bases. CDR1 and CDR2 (germline): MDHEN, SYDVKM. The V gene end was trimmed by 5 bases and the J gene end by 8 bases; junction bases not matched to a gene: 7. The CDR3 is 14 residues long. In DNA, the CDR3 is TGTGCCAGCAGTCTACTGGACAGGGGGCCCGAAGCTTTCTTT. This translates into CASSLLDRGPEAFF.

This clone was seen once. The chain joins TRBV2 to TRBJ1-2; tentatively, D is TRBD1 (5 bases). The CDR3 contains 14 residues. Trimming took off 5 bases at V and 8 bases at J, with 18 bases between the two ends. CDR1 SNHLY and CDR2 FYNNEI come from the germline V gene. The chain's CDR3 is CASSSDSGISGYTF. The DNA for the CDR3 is TGTGCCAGCAGTTCTGACTCAGGGATAAGCGGCTACACCTTC.

This clone has more than one count but fewer than ten. The rearrangement joins TRBV20-1 to TRBJ1-1, with 8 bases aligning to TRBD1. CDR3 length: 11 residues. J lost 10 bases, V lost 5 bases, and 6 bases had no gene match. Germline V gives CDR1 DFQATT, CDR2 SNEGSKA (reference sequence). The CDR3 DNA sequence: TGCAGTGCTCCGCAGGGGGCATCAGCTTTCTTT. Its translation is CSAPQGASAFF.

The gene calls are TRBV28 and TRBJ2-6; 7 positions match TRBD2. After removal of 7 bases from V and 2 bases from J, the junction contained 11 bases not matched to a gene. Germline CDR1 reads MDHEN; CDR2 reads SYDVKM. This CDR3 region has 17 residues. The DNA for the CDR3 is TGTGCCAGCACCCCCGCGGGGGTCCTCCCTGGGGCCAACGTCCTGACTTTC. The encoded protein is CASTPAGVLPGANVLTF.

The chain combines TRBV2 with TRBJ2-3, with 9 nucleotides matching TRBD2. J lost 4 bases, V lost 7 bases, and 9 bases had no gene match. Per the germline V gene, CDR1 is SNHLY and CDR2 is FYNNEI. This CDR3 has 15 amino acids. This CDR3 is CASKISSGMADTQYF. The CDR3 DNA reads as TGTGCCAGCAAAATTTCTAGCGGGATGGCAGATACGCAGTATTTT.

CDR3 loop: CASSLDARADTQYF. The CDR3 region has the DNA TGTGCCAGCAGCTTGGATGCGAGGGCCGATACGCAGTATTTT. The rearrangement links TRBV5-6 to TRBJ2-3; tentative D call: TRBD2 (5 bases). Trimming pared 0 bases from V and 6 bases from J, leaving 11 bases between. This CDR3 is 14 amino acids long. The germline gives CDR1 SGHDT, CDR2 YYEEEE.

This chain links TRBV5-4 with TRBJ2-5; TRBD2 matches at 11 bases. Germline V gives CDR1 SGHNT, CDR2 YYREEE (reference sequence). The CDR3 loop spans 15 amino acids. The V and J ends lost 6 bases and 4 bases, in that order; junction bases with no gene match: 8. The CDR3 here is CASNTGTSGTETQYF. The DNA for the CDR3 is TGTGCCAGCAATACTGGGACTAGCGGAACAGAGACCCAGTACTTC.

This rearrangement joins TRBV6-1 to TRBJ2-7, with D tentatively TRBD2 (6 bases). Trimming left V 3 bases short and J 0 bases short, with 9 bases between. Germline CDR1 is MNHNS and CDR2 is SASEGT. This CDR3 is 14 amino acids long. This CDR3 is CASSDGGRSYEQYF. The CDR3 DNA sequence: TGTGCCAGCAGTGATGGAGGGCGCTCCTACGAGCAGTACTTC.

This clone showed up just once. V is TRBV7-2 and J is TRBJ2-3; 7 bases are shared with TRBD2. V lost 4 bases to trimming and J lost 2 bases; unmatched junction nucleotides: 6. This CDR3 contains 15 residues. Germline V gene lookup returns CDR1 SGHTA and CDR2 FQGNSA. The CDR3 DNA follows: TGTGCCAGCAGCTCAAGGGACTACTACACAGATACGCAGTATTTT. It codes for CASSSRDYYTDTQYF. Based on the CDR3 plus reference TRBV7-2 and TRBJ2-3, the full variable domain is GAGVSQSPSNKVTEKGKDVELRCDPISGHTALYWYRQSLGQGLEFLIYFQGNSAPDKSGLPSDRFSAERTGGSVSTLTIQRTQQEDSAVYLCASSSRDYYTDTQYFGPGTRLTVL.

The J gene is TRBJ2-1, the V gene TRBV6-1, with 10 positions matching TRBD2. Trimming cost V 1 base and J 8 bases; bases outside gene matches: 11. Per germline, CDR1 MNHNS and CDR2 SASEGT. The CDR3 length is 17 residues. The CDR3 is CASSEEWEREGQYEQFF. CDR3 nucleotides: TGTGCCAGCAGTGAAGAGTGGGAGCGGGAGGGCCAGTATGAGCAGTTCTTC.

CDR3 DNA sequence: TGTGCCAGTAGTATAGGTCAGGGACAAGAGACCCAGTACTTC. Amino acid sequence: CASSIGQGQETQYF. The chain links TRBV19 to TRBJ2-5; D is perhaps TRBD1 (5 bases). This CDR3 spans 14 amino acids. CDR1 is LNHDA, CDR2 SQIVND, per germline (reference sequence). V was clipped by 1 base and J by 2 bases, with 8 bases between them.

The CDR3 here is CATSPKKSPSDTQYF. The DNA of the CDR3 is TGTGCCACCAGCCCTAAAAAGTCCCCATCAGATACGCAGTATTTT. The chain links TRBV15 to TRBJ2-3; D not certain. Germline V CDR1 and CDR2: LNHNV, YYDKDF (reference sequence). The CDR3 runs 15 residues. Trimming pared 5 bases from V and 4 bases from J, leaving 16 bases between.

In DNA, the CDR3 is TGCGCCAGCAGCCTCATGACTGACAGCGGGAGGTACAATGAGCAGTTCTTC. Translated: CASSLMTDSGRYNEQFF. The chain couples TRBV4-1 to TRBJ2-1; 9 nucleotides match TRBD2. V lost 4 bases and J lost 4; bases outside the gene matches: 11. Germline assignment: CDR1 MGHRA and CDR2 YSYEKL. The CDR3 has 17 amino acids.

CDR3 nucleotides: TGTGCCAGGTTTTTAAGGGGGCCCAATCAGCCCCAGCATTTT. Translation gives CARFLRGPNQPQHF. The gene calls are TRBV6-7 and TRBJ1-5, with 7 positions matching TRBD1. TRBV6-7 is recorded as an ORF, its role being uncertain. CDR3 size: 14 residues. J lost 3 bases, V lost 9 bases, and 8 bases had no gene match.

The rearrangement uses TRBV28 and TRBJ2-7, with no clear D. Trimming stripped 2 bases from V and 3 bases from J, with 11 bases between. The CDR3 spans 14 residues. Germline V lookup: CDR1 MDHEN, CDR2 SYDVKM. CDR3 DNA: TGTGCCAGCAGTTTAGTACAGTATGTCTACGAGCAGTACTTC. Its protein product is CASSLVQYVYEQYF. Together with reference TRBV28 and TRBJ2-7, the CDR3 gives the full variable domain: DVKVTQSSRYLVKRTGEKVFLECVQDMDHENMFWYRQDPGLGLRLIYFSYDVKMKEKGDIPEGYSVSREKKERFSLILESASTNQTSMYLCASSLVQYVYEQYFGPGTRLTVT.

The chain has TRBV4-1 and TRBJ1-5; possibly TRBD1 for D (6 bases). From germline, CDR1 is MGHRA and CDR2 YSYEKL. The V and J ends lost 1 base and 5 bases respectively, with 9 bases between them. This CDR3 spans 14 amino acids. The CDR3 region has the DNA TGCGCCAGCAGCCAAGCCCCAGGGGATCAGCCCCAGCATTTT. Protein product: CASSQAPGDQPQHF.

This chain joins TRBV25-1 and TRBJ2-2, with no clear D. Germline V gene lookup returns CDR1 MGHDK and CDR2 SYGVNS. Trimming cost V 4 bases and J 1 base, with 7 bases left between them. The length of the CDR3 is 14 residues. CDR3 sequence: CASSVAQNTGELFF. The CDR3 DNA reads TGTGCCAGCAGTGTGGCACAGAACACCGGGGAGCTGTTTTTT.

The V and J genes are TRBV9 and TRBJ2-7, with 8 bases matching TRBD2. V dropped 0 bases and J dropped 2; count of bases not matched to a gene: 4. Germline CDR1 and CDR2: SGDLS and YYNGEE. CDR3 length: 15 residues. The CDR3 DNA reads as TGTGCCAGCAGCGTAGGTAGCGGGACGGCCTACGAGCAGTACTTC. It specifies CASSVGSGTAYEQYF.

CDR3 DNA: TGCGCCAGCAGTTACAGGCCAGATACGCAGTATTTT. Translated, it gives CASSYRPDTQYF. The chain links TRBV5-1 to TRBJ2-3, with D possibly being TRBD1 (5 bases). The V end lost 5 bases, the J end lost 4 bases, and 8 bases lay between the germline ends. This CDR3 has 12 residues. In germline, CDR1 is SGHRS, CDR2 YFSETQ.

The rearrangement links TRBV5-8 to TRBJ1-5; TRBD1 aligns across 7 bases. CDR3 length: 15 residues. Germline CDR1 reads SGHTS; CDR2 reads YDEGEE. V lost 0 bases, J lost 1 base, and 1 base stayed unmatched. The chain's CDR3 is CASSLAGGSNQPQHF. The CDR3 DNA sequence: TGTGCCAGCAGCTTGGCAGGGGGAAGCAATCAGCCCCAGCATTTT.

This chain uses TRBV28 with TRBJ1-1, with D tentatively TRBD1 (6 bases). The germline gives CDR1 MDHEN, CDR2 SYDVKM. V lost 6 bases to trimming and J lost 0 bases, with 11 bases between them. The CDR3 is 14 amino acids. The chain's CDR3 is CASSQGSLNTEAFF. Written as DNA, the CDR3 is TGTGCCAGCAGCCAGGGGAGCTTGAACACTGAAGCTTTCTTT.

This clone occurred once. The chain is built from TRBV4-1 and TRBJ1-1; D is undetermined. The CDR3 is 16 residues long. Germline V CDR1 and CDR2: MGHRA, YSYEKL. The V and J ends lost 3 bases and 2 bases respectively, with 16 bases between them. The CDR3 DNA sequence: TGCGCCAGCAGCCAGGCCGGGTTTTACCCAAACACTGAAGCTTTCTTT. The encoded protein is CASSQAGFYPNTEAFF.

The chain joins TRBV28 to TRBJ2-3, with TRBD1 identical over 10 bases. Per the germline V gene, CDR1 is MDHEN and CDR2 is SYDVKM. There are 18 residues in the CDR3. J was trimmed by 3 bases and V by 0 bases; bases with no gene match: 9. The CDR3, as DNA: TGTGCCAGCAGTTTATGGGGTTTGGACAGGGGGTCAACAGATACGCAGTATTTT. Encoded protein: CASSLWGLDRGSTDTQYF. Variable domain in full (rest from reference TRBV28 and TRBJ2-3): DVKVTQSSRYLVKRTGEKVFLECVQDMDHENMFWYRQDPGLGLRLIYFSYDVKMKEKGDIPEGYSVSREKKERFSLILESASTNQTSMYLCASSLWGLDRGSTDTQYFGPGTRLTVL.